One sample yielded the 17 T cell receptor beta chains listed below, sequenced in a study of control samples from healthy donors and cancer patients. TCRdb's table, derived via immunoSEQ multiplex PCR, lists solely in-frame clones and lacks some. The sample holds fewer than 200,000 clones. Sequences were obtained from blood. The receptors come from a woman in her 30s in good health.

This chain joins TRBV5-6 and TRBJ2-7; D not resolved. This CDR3 region has 11 residues. The V and J ends lost 4 bases and 3 bases respectively, with 5 bases between them. CDR1 and CDR2 (germline): SGHDT, YYEEEE. CDR3 sequence reads: CASSLRYEQYF. CDR3 nucleotide sequence: TGTGCCAGCAGCCTCCGCTACGAGCAGTACTTC.

The V call is TRBV6-5, the J call TRBJ1-1; the D gene is possibly TRBD1 (6 bases). In germline, CDR1 is MNHEY, CDR2 SVGAGI. The CDR3 contains 12 residues. V gave up 7 bases and J gave up 1 base, with 7 bases separating them. The CDR3 region has the DNA TGTGCCAGCAAGACAGGGAACACTGAAGCTTTCTTT. Translation gives CASKTGNTEAFF.

Comment on this clone: The junction differs from germline at one of its ends, possibly a read error. The rearrangement uses TRBV12-3 or TRBV12-4 and TRBJ2-5; D assignment may be TRBD1 or TRBD2 (5 bases each). This CDR3 region has 11 residues. The DNA for the CDR3 is TGTGCCAGCAGTTTGGGTGGCAGGGAGCACTTC. Translating gives CASSLGGREHF.

The chain carries TRBV4-2 and TRBJ1-2; 7 bases agree with TRBD1. The ends lost 0 bases at V and 2 bases at J; junction bases unmatched: 6. Per germline, CDR1 LGHNA and CDR2 YNFKEQ. The CDR3 loop spans 16 amino acids. The CDR3 is CASSQDRQGMNYGYTF. The CDR3, as DNA: TGTGCCAGCAGCCAAGATAGACAGGGAATGAACTATGGCTACACCTTC.

The chain uses TRBV7-3 and TRBJ1-2, with 7 nucleotides matching TRBD1. The CDR3 is 13 residues long. V was pared by 5 bases and J by 7 bases, with 7 bases of the junction left unmatched. Germline loops: CDR1 SGHTA, CDR2 FQGTGA. CDR3 nucleotides: TGTGCCAGCAGCCGACAGGGAGAGAGTGGCTACACCTTC. It encodes CASSRQGESGYTF.

The chain carries TRBV7-2 and TRBJ2-1, with D unclear. Germline assignment: CDR1 SGHTA and CDR2 FQGNSA. V was trimmed by 5 bases and J by 0 bases, leaving 11 bases between them. The CDR3 runs 15 residues. The CDR3 here is CASSPAPSSYNEQFF. CDR3 coding DNA: TGTGCCAGCAGCCCAGCCCCTAGCTCCTACAATGAGCAGTTCTTC.

The chain links TRBV5-1 to TRBJ1-5; 11 bases agree with TRBD1. The CDR3 is 14 amino acids. Germline V lookup: CDR1 SGHRS, CDR2 YFSETQ. V was pared by 3 bases and J by 7 bases, with 3 bases of the junction left unmatched. In DNA, the CDR3 is TGCGCCAGCAGCTCCGGGACAGGGGGACAGCCCCAGCATTTT. This gives the protein CASSSGTGGQPQHF.

The V and J genes are TRBV5-6 and TRBJ1-4; no clear D gene. Trimming removed 1 base at V and 7 bases at J, with 8 bases between. From germline, CDR1 is SGHDT and CDR2 YYEEEE. This CDR3 contains 13 residues. The CDR3 nucleotides are TGTGCCAGCAGCTTGAGTAGAGGTGAAAAACTGTTTTTT. Its translation: CASSLSRGEKLFF.

The chain is built from TRBV2 and TRBJ1-5, with TRBD1 as a possible D gene (6 bases). Germline values: CDR1 SNHLY, CDR2 FYNNEI. The V and J ends lost 7 bases and 2 bases respectively, with 12 bases between them. There are 14 residues in the CDR3. This CDR3 reads CASTHRDGNQPQHF. The CDR3 DNA follows: TGTGCCAGCACCCACAGGGACGGCAATCAGCCCCAGCATTTT.

The genes are TRBV6-5 and TRBJ1-2; 8 positions match TRBD1. The CDR3 loop spans 14 amino acids. With V trimmed by 7 bases and J by 4 bases, 8 bases remained unmatched. Germline V gene lookup returns CDR1 MNHEY and CDR2 SVGAGI. The CDR3 is CASKPGGGSYGYTF. The CDR3 DNA reads TGTGCCAGCAAACCAGGGGGCGGCTCCTATGGCTACACCTTC.

The chain has TRBV28 and TRBJ2-7; possibly TRBD2 for D (6 bases). V lost 3 bases and J lost 1, with 13 bases in between. The V gene's germline CDR1 is MDHEN and CDR2 SYDVKM. CDR3 length equals 15 residues. Written as DNA, the CDR3 is TGTGCCAGCAGTTTTCGGGGGTCGTCATCCTACGAGCAGTACTTC. This sequence encodes CASSFRGSSSYEQYF.

The chain employs TRBV5-5 and TRBJ1-1, with D hard to call. Germline-derived CDR1 and CDR2 are SGHKS and YYEKEE (reference sequence). This CDR3 has 11 residues. V dropped 6 bases and J dropped 10 bases, with 13 bases sitting between them. CDR3 in DNA: TGTGCCAGCACTTCTGGCATCGGAGCTTTCTTT. Amino acids: CASTSGIGAFF.

The chain employs TRBV15 and TRBJ2-7, with TRBD1 identical over 8 bases. Germline V CDR1 and CDR2: LNHNV, YYDKDF (reference sequence). Trimming cost V 0 bases and J 2 bases; bases outside gene matches: 3. CDR3 size: 15 residues. DNA for the CDR3: TGTGCCACCAGCAGAGATGTGACAGGGGCCTACGAGCAGTACTTC. Amino acids: CATSRDVTGAYEQYF.

The J gene is TRBJ2-5, the V gene TRBV6-4; tentative D call: TRBD1 (6 bases). V lost 8 bases to trimming and J lost 2 bases, with 18 bases between them. There are 15 residues in the CDR3. CDR1 MRHNA and CDR2 SNTAGT come from the germline V gene. The CDR3 DNA reads as TGTGCCAGCCTCAACAGGGAAAAGGAGCAAGAGACCCAGTACTTC. It yields the protein CASLNREKEQETQYF.

The chain carries TRBV4-2 and TRBJ2-1; 8 bases are shared with TRBD2. Germline V gives CDR1 LGHNA, CDR2 YNFKEQ. The CDR3 consists of 15 residues. The V gene end was trimmed by 3 bases and the J gene end by 2 bases; junction bases not matched to a gene: 3. The CDR3 nucleotides are TGTGCCAGCAGCCAGACGGGGGGGCCCTACAATGAGCAGTTCTTC. Translation: CASSQTGGPYNEQFF.

The chain links TRBV6-5 to TRBJ1-5, with unresolved D. There are 13 residues in the CDR3. V lost 6 bases and J 6 bases, leaving 12 bases between the germline ends. CDR1 MNHEY and CDR2 SVGAGI come from the germline V gene. CDR3 residues: CASSLGWIQPQHF. The CDR3 DNA is TGTGCCAGCAGCCTCGGCTGGATTCAGCCCCAGCATTTT.

The chain recombines TRBV30 with TRBJ1-2, with D hard to call. The CDR3 extends over 12 amino acids. V was trimmed by 3 bases and J by 9 bases, leaving 14 bases between them. In germline, CDR1 is GTSNPN, CDR2 SVGIG (reference sequence). CDR3 DNA: TGTGCCTGGAGAGGTCGAGCTGAGAGCTACACCTTC. Protein sequence: CAWRGRAESYTF.